The source of this TCR beta chain is a study of CD8 T cells in ankylosing spondylitis. Overall study results and limits: Earlier authors reported some of these motif variants in reactive arthritis synovial fluid and blood. Within ankylosing spondylitis blood, a TCR beta motif made up of eight highly homologous variants appeared to be characteristic. The clones that were linked to disease were reported to be significantly enriched in matched synovial fluid samples from ankylosing spondylitis patients.

This clonotype occurred many times. Its antigen is as yet unknown. TCRdb re-derived calls from the 5' RACE reads in MiXCR, one entry per CDR3 protein. The sample has around 490,000 distinct CDR3 sequences, 5.3% seen once. V lost 6 bases and J lost 5, with 17 bases in between. The CDR3 length is 14 residues. The germline V gene encodes CDR1 SGHAT and CDR2 FQNNGV. The chain carries TRBV11-2 and TRBJ2-7, with D possibly TRBD1 on 6 matching bases. The source material was blood, either unsorted or a sorted T cell fraction (not recorded which). This sequence was found in a male donor with ankylosing spondylitis. The DNA of the CDR3 is TGTGCCAGCAGGCCACAGGGTGCCCCCCACGAGCAGTACTTC. Its translation: CASRPQGAPHEQYF.